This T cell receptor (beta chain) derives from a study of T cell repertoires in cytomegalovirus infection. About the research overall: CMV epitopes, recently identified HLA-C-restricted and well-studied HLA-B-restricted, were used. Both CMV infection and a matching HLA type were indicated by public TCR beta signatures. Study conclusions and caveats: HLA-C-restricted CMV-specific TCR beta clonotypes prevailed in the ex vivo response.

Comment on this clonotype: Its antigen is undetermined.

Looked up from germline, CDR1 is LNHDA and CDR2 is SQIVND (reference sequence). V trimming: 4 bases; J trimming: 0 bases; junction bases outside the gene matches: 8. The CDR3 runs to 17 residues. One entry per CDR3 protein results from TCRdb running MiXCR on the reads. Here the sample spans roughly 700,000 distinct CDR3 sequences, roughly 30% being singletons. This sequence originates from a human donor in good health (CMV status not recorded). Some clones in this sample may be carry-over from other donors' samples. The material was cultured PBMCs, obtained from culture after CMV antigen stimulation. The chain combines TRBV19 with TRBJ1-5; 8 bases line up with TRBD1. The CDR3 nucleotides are TGTGCCAGTAGTAAAAGGGACAGGCATTATAGCAATCAGCCCCAGCATTTT. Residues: CASSKRDRHYSNQPQHF.